The 18 T cell receptor beta chains in this list originate from one sample, sequenced in a study of T-cell reconstitution after alpha-beta-depleted transplantation in children. Preparing the TCRbeta library involved the use of unique molecular identifiers. One entry per CDR3 protein, called by TCRdb with MiXCR from the PCR reads. The data show about 980,000 distinct CDR3 sequences, with roughly 29% seen just once and about 28% held by the top ten. This specimen was PBMCs, mostly from graft donor cells, taken 360 days after TCRalphabeta/CD19-depleted stem cell transplant. These receptors all stem from a boy younger than two who had a stem cell transplant for SCID, so the T cells may come from the graft donor.

This chain links TRBV7-2 with TRBJ2-1, with no clear D. V was pared by 0 bases and J by 7 bases, with 7 bases between. The length of the CDR3 is 13 residues. Germline V gives CDR1 SGHTA, CDR2 FQGNSA. The CDR3 sequence: CASSLAAINEQFF. In DNA form, the CDR3 reads TGTGCCAGCAGCTTAGCAGCGATAAATGAGCAGTTCTTC.

CDR3 coding DNA: TGCAGTGCTAGAGATTCAGGGAGCAATCAGCCCCAGCATTTT. This sequence encodes CSARDSGSNQPQHF. The V call is TRBV20-1, the J call TRBJ1-5; D is perhaps TRBD1 (5 bases). The CDR3 sequence is 14 residues long. Germline CDR1 DFQATT, CDR2 SNEGSKA (reference sequence). Trimming shortened V by 0 bases and J by 1 base, and 7 bases separated the two germline ends.

This clonotype has more than one count but fewer than ten. The chain carries TRBV6-5 and TRBJ1-2; no firm D call. V was trimmed by 2 bases and J by 4 bases, leaving 8 bases between them. This CDR3 is built from 13 residues. Germline assignment: CDR1 MNHEY and CDR2 SVGAGI. CDR3 DNA sequence: TGTGCCAGCAGTTACGAGACAAGCTATGGCTACACCTTC. Translating it yields CASSYETSYGYTF.

This clonotype has more than one count but fewer than ten. This sequence joins TRBV12-3 or TRBV12-4 and TRBJ2-2; a weak D match, TRBD2 (5 bases). CDR3 length equals 13 residues. Trimming stripped 5 bases from V and 8 bases from J, with 12 bases between. The CDR3 DNA is TGTGCCAGCAGTCCGCACCTAGCTGGGGAGCTGTTTTTT. It specifies CASSPHLAGELFF.

This rearrangement joins TRBV10-3 to TRBJ1-1; 7 bases are a match to TRBD1. V lost 8 bases, J lost 4 bases, and 10 bases stayed unmatched. CDR1 and CDR2 (germline): ENHRY, SYGVKD. The CDR3 runs to 14 residues. DNA for the CDR3: TGTGCCATCGGCCTAGACAGGGAGGGCACTGAAGCTTTCTTT. The encoded protein is CAIGLDREGTEAFF.

The chain recombines TRBV5-1 with TRBJ2-7; TRBD1 aligns across 7 bases. In germline, CDR1 is SGHRS, CDR2 YFSETQ. The CDR3 covers 16 residues. V shed 0 bases, J shed 7 bases, and the junction held 13 bases outside the gene matches. The CDR3: CASSLVTGVDLREQYF. The CDR3 nucleotides are TGCGCCAGCAGCTTGGTAACAGGGGTAGATCTAAGGGAGCAGTACTTC.

The rearrangement joins TRBV11-3 to TRBJ2-1; D is perhaps TRBD1 (5 bases). CDR1 SGHNT and CDR2 YENEEA come from the germline V gene. Trimming shortened V by 4 bases and J by 6 bases, and 13 bases separated the two germline ends. The CDR3 sequence is 14 residues long. The CDR3 nucleotides read TGTGCCAGCAGCTCCTCGACAGAGTCCAATGAGCAGTTCTTC. This sequence encodes CASSSSTESNEQFF.

The table lists this clonotype with a few counts. V is TRBV9 and J is TRBJ1-5, with 7 bases fitting TRBD1. This CDR3 is 15 amino acids long. V shed 3 bases, J shed 7 bases, and the junction held 10 bases outside the gene matches. Germline V CDR1 and CDR2: SGDLS, YYNGEE. CDR3 bases: TGTGCCAGCAGCGCCTCGGACAGGCCCTTACAGCCCCAGCATTTT. This gives the protein CASSASDRPLQPQHF.

The genes are TRBV13 and TRBJ2-7; no reliable D call. Germline CDR1 and CDR2: PRHDT and FYEKMQ (reference sequence). CDR3 length: 16 amino acids. The V end was cut by 5 bases, the J end by 2 bases, with 19 bases between. CDR3 protein: CASSRRLGGRAYEQYF. In DNA form, the CDR3 reads TGTGCCAGCAGCCGCCGTCTCGGTGGTAGGGCCTACGAGCAGTACTTC. Supplemented by reference TRBV13 and TRBJ2-7, the full variable domain reads AAGVIQSPRHLIKEKRETATLKCYPIPRHDTVYWYQQGPGQDPQFLISFYEKMQSDKGSIPDRFSAQQFSDYHSELNMSSLELGDSALYFCASSRRLGGRAYEQYFGPGTRLTVT.

This clonotype was detected a few times. The V gene is TRBV20-1, the J gene TRBJ1-2; no reliable D call. The V end lost 2 bases, the J end lost 7 bases, and 14 bases lay between the germline ends. In germline, CDR1 is DFQATT, CDR2 SNEGSKA (reference sequence). The CDR3 totals 13 residues. CDR3 nucleotides: TGCAGTGCTAGACGACCCGAAGGGAGTGGCTACACCTTC. It specifies CSARRPEGSGYTF.

This clonotype has more than one count but fewer than ten. The J gene is TRBJ2-5, the V gene TRBV27, with D perhaps TRBD1 (6 bases). V was trimmed by 3 bases and J by 3 bases, leaving 8 bases between them. From germline, CDR1 is MNHEY and CDR2 SMNVEV (reference sequence). The CDR3 extends over 13 amino acids. CDR3 loop: CASSFYREETQYF. The CDR3 bases are TGTGCCAGCAGTTTTTACAGGGAAGAGACCCAGTACTTC.

This clonotype has just a few counts. V usage is TRBV7-9 and J usage is TRBJ2-7, with a weak D call TRBD2 (6 bases). Germline-derived CDR1 and CDR2 are SEHNR and FQNEAQ (reference sequence). CDR3 length equals 15 residues. Trimming shortened V by 5 bases and J by 3 bases, and 17 bases separated the two germline ends. CDR3 DNA sequence: TGTGCCAGCAGCGAGCACGGGGGACTCCTCTACGAGCAGTACTTC. Amino acid sequence: CASSEHGGLLYEQYF.

A few counts support this clonotype. The chain carries TRBV10-3 and TRBJ2-7, with no clear D. Trimming removed 1 base at V and 2 bases at J, with 9 bases between. Looked up from germline, CDR1 is ENHRY and CDR2 is SYGVKD. The CDR3 is made up of 14 amino acids. Written as DNA, the CDR3 is TGTGCCATCAGTGAGTATAAGGGAACCTACGAGCAGTACTTC. This gives the protein CAISEYKGTYEQYF.

This clonotype was observed a handful of times. The chain has TRBV28 and TRBJ2-3, with D perhaps TRBD2 (6 bases). Trimming left V 5 bases short and J 4 bases short, with 16 bases between. Germline V gene sequence: CDR1 MDHEN, CDR2 SYDVKM. This CDR3 has 15 amino acids. This CDR3 is CASSRTGEGADTQYF. The CDR3 coding sequence is TGTGCCAGCAGTCGTACGGGGGAAGGCGCAGATACGCAGTATTTT.

This clonotype was found a few times. This rearrangement joins TRBV12-3 or TRBV12-4 to TRBJ1-1, with unresolved D. The CDR3 loop spans 15 amino acids. Trimming left V 3 bases short and J 1 base short, with 12 bases between. CDR3 protein: CASSLGRPWNTEAFF. CDR3 DNA: TGTGCCAGCAGTTTGGGGAGGCCCTGGAACACTGAAGCTTTCTTT.

This chain connects TRBV7-9 to TRBJ1-2; D gene unclear. Deletions cut 4 bases from V and 6 bases from J, with 12 bases between. The CDR3 covers 13 residues. CDR1 is SEHNR and CDR2 is FQNEAQ in the germline V gene (reference sequence). This CDR3 reads CASSWPFGDGYTF. CDR3 sequence (DNA): TGTGCCAGCAGCTGGCCTTTTGGGGATGGCTACACCTTC.

The gene calls are TRBV11-1 and TRBJ1-1; TRBD1 agrees at 8 bases. The CDR3 runs to 15 residues. Losses at the gene ends were 5 bases for V and 1 base for J; bases not matched to a gene: 6. Germline V lookup: CDR1 SGHAT, CDR2 FQDESV (reference sequence). CDR3 protein: CASSRMGTGNTEAFF. The CDR3 DNA reads as TGTGCCAGCAGCCGAATGGGGACAGGGAACACTGAAGCTTTCTTT.

The chain couples TRBV9 to TRBJ2-1, with TRBD2 identical over 8 bases. Losses at the gene ends were 4 bases for V and 4 bases for J; bases not matched to a gene: 10. Looked up from germline, CDR1 is SGDLS and CDR2 is YYNGEE. This CDR3 region has 16 residues. CDR3 sequence (DNA): TGTGCCAGCAGCAGCCGTGGGACTAGTACGTACAATGAGCAGTTCTTC. Its translation is CASSSRGTSTYNEQFF.